What follows are 30 T cell receptor beta chains derived from one specimen sequenced in a study of shared clonotypes between healthy human individuals. TCRdb keeps only in-frame clones here, not all; method: immunoSEQ multiplex PCR. This sample has about 2,500,000 clones, with more than 90% found just once. Sequenced sample: naive CD4+ T cells sorted from blood. Described subset: CD45RA+ positively selected. Receptor source: a man between 18 and 29 years old in good health.

The V and J genes are TRBV4-1 and TRBJ1-2, with 7 nucleotides matching TRBD1. The CDR3 sequence is 11 residues long. The V and J ends lost 5 bases and 10 bases, in that order; junction bases with no gene match: 4. From germline, CDR1 is MGHRA and CDR2 YSYEKL. The CDR3 loop reads CASSRDSHYTF. CDR3 in DNA: TGCGCCAGCAGCAGGGACAGCCACTACACCTTC.

The chain links TRBV30 to TRBJ1-4, with a tentative D call TRBD1 (6 bases). In germline, CDR1 is GTSNPN, CDR2 SVGIG (reference sequence). The CDR3 has 13 amino acids. The V end lost 0 bases, the J end lost 14 bases, and 16 bases lay between the germline ends. CDR3 sequence: CAWSVQAGGGLFF. The CDR3 nucleotides read TGTGCCTGGAGTGTACAGGCGGGGGGCGGTCTGTTTTTT.

The V call is TRBV28, the J call TRBJ1-1; 8 nucleotides align to TRBD1. This CDR3 is 14 amino acids long. The J segment lost 9 bases and the V segment lost 9 bases, leaving 15 bases of the junction unmatched. CDR1 is MDHEN and CDR2 is SYDVKM in the germline V gene. The DNA of the CDR3 is TGTGCCAGTAAAGGGGGTTTGGGACAGGAAAAAGCTTTCTTT. Its protein is CASKGGLGQEKAFF.

The chain recombines TRBV30 with TRBJ1-5; no clear D gene. The CDR3 length is 12 residues. The V gene lost 3 bases and the J gene lost 9 bases, with 12 bases spanning the gap. CDR1 is GTSNPN, CDR2 SVGIG, per germline (reference sequence). CDR3 residues: CAWRTTVGPQHF. The DNA of the CDR3 is TGTGCCTGGAGAACCACCGTGGGGCCCCAGCATTTT.

This chain links TRBV9 with TRBJ1-5; no firm D call. Trimming stripped 0 bases from V and 0 bases from J, with 13 bases between. This CDR3 is built from 17 residues. Germline CDR1 is SGDLS and CDR2 is YYNGEE. The CDR3 loop is CASSVATSGSSNQPQHF. CDR3 coding DNA: TGTGCCAGCAGCGTAGCTACGTCGGGGAGTAGCAATCAGCCCCAGCATTTT.

The genes are TRBV6-6 and TRBJ1-5; D remains ambiguous. The V end was cut by 0 bases, the J end by 2 bases, with 8 bases between. CDR3 length equals 15 residues. Germline V gene data show CDR1 as MNHNY and CDR2 as SVGAGI (reference sequence). The CDR3 protein is CASSYSSGGNQPQHF. Here the CDR3 DNA reads TGTGCCAGCAGTTACTCGAGTGGGGGCAATCAGCCCCAGCATTTT.

The rearrangement joins TRBV30 to TRBJ1-4; D remains ambiguous. Germline-derived CDR1 and CDR2 are GTSNPN and SVGIG (reference sequence). This CDR3 contains 14 residues. V lost 8 bases, J lost 5 bases, and 18 bases lay in between. The CDR3 reads CAGLNRGGNEKLFF. As DNA, the CDR3 is TGTGCCGGATTAAACCGGGGAGGCAATGAAAAACTGTTTTTT. The entire variable domain, with the rest obtained from reference TRBV30 and TRBJ1-4, is as follows: SQTIHQWPATLVQPVGSPLSLECTVEGTSNPNLYWYRQAAGRGLQLLFYSVGIGQISSEVPQNLSASRPQDRQFILSSKKLLLSDSGFYLCAGLNRGGNEKLFFGSGTQLSVL.

The genes are TRBV5-1 and TRBJ1-1; a weak D match, TRBD1 (5 bases). Per germline, CDR1 SGHRS and CDR2 YFSETQ. The CDR3 runs to 14 residues. Trimming took off 0 bases at V and 6 bases at J, with 12 bases between the two ends. In DNA form, the CDR3 reads TGCGCCAGCAGCTTGGAGGGGTTTATGGCTGAAGCTTTCTTT. This translates into CASSLEGFMAEAFF.

The chain couples TRBV11-2 to TRBJ1-4; unclear D gene. V lost 0 bases to trimming and J lost 4 bases, with 6 bases between them. This CDR3 is built from 14 residues. CDR1 SGHAT and CDR2 FQNNGV come from the germline V gene. For the CDR3, the DNA is TGTGCCAGCAGCTTAGACAGACATAATGAAAAACTGTTTTTT. Encoded protein: CASSLDRHNEKLFF.

The chain recombines TRBV10-2 with TRBJ2-2; 7 nucleotides line up with TRBD1. The junction had 6 bases not matched to a gene; V was cut back by 6 bases and J by 8 bases. Per germline, CDR1 WSHSY and CDR2 SAAADI. CDR3 length equals 13 residues. The CDR3 here is CASRRQGAGELFF. The DNA for the CDR3 is TGCGCCAGCAGGCGACAGGGCGCAGGGGAGCTGTTTTTT.

The chain couples TRBV4-3 to TRBJ2-3, with a tentative D call TRBD2 (6 bases). V shed 3 bases and J shed 0 bases, with 13 bases lying between them. CDR3 length: 16 residues. Per germline, CDR1 LGHNA and CDR2 YSLEER. CDR3 residues: CASSQDYSLSTDTQYF. The CDR3 DNA is TGCGCCAGCAGCCAGGACTACTCGCTTAGCACAGATACGCAGTATTTT.

This clone appeared a single time. The genes are TRBV7-2 and TRBJ2-5; possible D gene TRBD2, 5 bases. Germline V lookup: CDR1 SGHTA, CDR2 FQGNSA. This CDR3 is built from 15 residues. Trimming removed 0 bases from V and 5 bases from J, with 13 bases in between. CDR3 residues: CASSLAAGPGETQYF. CDR3 nucleotides: TGTGCCAGCAGCTTAGCGGCAGGCCCGGGGGAGACCCAGTACTTC. Full variable domain (remainder filled in from reference TRBV7-2 and TRBJ2-5): GAGVSQSPSNKVTEKGKDVELRCDPISGHTALYWYRQSLGQGLEFLIYFQGNSAPDKSGLPSDRFSAERTGGSVSTLTIQRTQQEDSAVYLCASSLAAGPGETQYFGPGTRLLVL.

The J gene is TRBJ1-2, the V gene TRBV13; D remains unclear. This CDR3 spans 11 amino acids. Trimming took 8 bases from V and 8 from J, leaving 12 bases between them. From germline, CDR1 is PRHDT and CDR2 FYEKMQ (reference sequence). The CDR3 DNA reads as TGTGCCAGCGAAGTGGCCGGGGGCTACACCTTC. Amino acids: CASEVAGGYTF.

The rearrangement joins TRBV5-1 to TRBJ2-5, with TRBD2 as a possible D gene (6 bases). CDR3 size: 15 residues. The V and J ends lost 3 bases and 5 bases respectively, with 17 bases between them. Germline CDR1 and CDR2: SGHRS and YFSETQ. CDR3 sequence reads: CASSSRGLSAETQYF. The DNA for the CDR3 is TGCGCCAGCAGCTCGCGGGGCCTCTCAGCGGAGACCCAGTACTTC.

The sample holds one count of this clone. The chain links TRBV11-3 to TRBJ2-2; TRBD1 matches at 7 bases. The V gene's germline CDR1 is SGHNT and CDR2 YENEEA. The length of the CDR3 is 16 residues. Trimming removed 10 bases from V and 0 bases from J; junction bases left unmatched: 11. The CDR3 nucleotides read TGTGCCATGCAACCACACGGGACAGCGAACACCGGGGAGCTGTTTTTT. Translating it yields CAMQPHGTANTGELFF.

The chain recombines TRBV2 with TRBJ2-1, with TRBD1 matching over 9 bases. CDR3 length: 14 residues. V shed 4 bases, J shed 7 bases, and the junction held 5 bases outside the gene matches. Germline V lookup: CDR1 SNHLY, CDR2 FYNNEI. The CDR3 bases are TGTGCCAGCAGTGGGGACAGGGCTACTAATGAGCAGTTCTTC. It is translated as CASSGDRATNEQFF.

This chain uses TRBV5-6 with TRBJ2-5; 8 nucleotides match TRBD2. Germline V lookup: CDR1 SGHDT, CDR2 YYEEEE. This CDR3 has 14 residues. Trimming removed 4 bases from V and 2 bases from J; junction bases left unmatched: 4. In nucleotides, the CDR3 is TGTGCCAGCAGCAAAGGACTAGCTCAAGAGACCCAGTACTTC. Translating gives CASSKGLAQETQYF.

This rearrangement joins TRBV7-9 to TRBJ1-6, with D possibly being TRBD1 (5 bases). The germline V gene has CDR1 SEHNR and CDR2 FQNEAQ (reference sequence). The V end lost 3 bases, the J end lost 9 bases, and 9 bases lay between the germline ends. The CDR3 runs 13 residues. The CDR3 nucleotides read TGTGCCAGCAGCTTGGGGGGGTCTTCACCCCTCCACTTT. It is translated as CASSLGGSSPLHF.

The rearrangement uses TRBV2 and TRBJ1-2; weak D call: TRBD1 (6 bases). V shed 6 bases and J shed 5 bases, with 10 bases lying between them. The germline gives CDR1 SNHLY, CDR2 FYNNEI. This CDR3 is built from 12 residues. CDR3 residues: CASRDSSYGYTF. CDR3 sequence (DNA): TGTGCCAGCAGGGACAGTTCTTATGGCTACACCTTC.

The V and J genes are TRBV11-2 and TRBJ2-7; D uncertain. The CDR3 is made up of 16 amino acids. Germline V gene data show CDR1 as SGHAT and CDR2 as FQNNGV. V lost 2 bases, J lost 0 bases, and 14 bases lay in between. The CDR3 bases are TGTGCCAGCAGCTTAAGAACCGGGCTTGGCTCCTACGAGCAGTACTTC. This codes for CASSLRTGLGSYEQYF.

In DNA form, the CDR3 reads TGTGCCAGCAGGCAAGGCAGGGGGGTCGACTATGGCTACACCTTC. Translated, it gives CASRQGRGVDYGYTF. The V gene is TRBV2, the J gene TRBJ1-2; 7 nucleotides match TRBD1. The J segment lost 3 bases and the V segment lost 6 bases, leaving 10 bases of the junction unmatched. CDR1 is SNHLY, CDR2 FYNNEI, per germline. CDR3 length: 15 residues.

The chain is built from TRBV6-5 and TRBJ2-1; 7 nucleotides line up with TRBD1. CDR1 and CDR2 from the germline V gene are MNHEY and SVGAGI. J gave up 6 bases and V 6 bases, and 11 bases lay outside the gene matches. This CDR3 contains 15 residues. CDR3 in amino acids: CASRITGTASNEQFF. The CDR3 DNA reads as TGTGCCAGCAGGATAACCGGGACAGCCTCCAATGAGCAGTTCTTC.

This clone was seen only a few times. The chain combines TRBV19 with TRBJ1-6, with D unclear. Trimming took 5 bases from V and 5 from J, leaving 10 bases between them. The CDR3 length is 14 residues. The germline V gene encodes CDR1 LNHDA and CDR2 SQIVND (reference sequence). As DNA, the CDR3 is TGTGCCAGTAGTCGTACGGGAGATAATTCACCCCTCCACTTT. Translating it yields CASSRTGDNSPLHF.

The V call is TRBV19, the J call TRBJ2-7; a weak D match, TRBD2 (6 bases). CDR1 and CDR2 from the germline V gene are LNHDA and SQIVND (reference sequence). Trimming stripped 6 bases from V and 4 bases from J, with 19 bases between. The CDR3 consists of 15 residues. The CDR3 loop is CASSGSGLGEYEQYF. In DNA, the CDR3 is TGTGCCAGTAGCGGAAGCGGGTTGGGAGAGTACGAGCAGTACTTC.

This clone was observed a single time. The gene calls are TRBV12-5 and TRBJ2-5, with 8 nucleotides matching TRBD1. CDR3 length: 17 residues. From germline, CDR1 is LGHNT and CDR2 FRNRAP. J lost 5 bases, V lost 2 bases, and 13 bases had no gene match. CDR3 region: CASGLLRASTGVETQYF. The DNA for the CDR3 is TGTGCTAGTGGTTTGTTAAGGGCATCGACAGGGGTGGAGACCCAGTACTTC.

J is TRBJ2-5 and V is TRBV5-1; D remains ambiguous. The last part of the DNA fits TRBJ2-7 better; the J call may be wrong. The germline gives CDR1 SGHRS, CDR2 YFSETQ. CDR3 length: 14 residues. CDR3: CASSLVGSSYEQYF. For the CDR3, the DNA is TGCGCCAGCAGCTTGGTTGGCAGCTCCTACGAGCAGTACTTC.

The chain employs TRBV6-6 and TRBJ1-2, with 10 bases lining up with TRBD1. V trimming: 6 bases; J trimming: 4 bases; junction bases outside the gene matches: 5. The germline V gene encodes CDR1 MNHNY and CDR2 SVGAGI (reference sequence). The CDR3 loop spans 14 amino acids. CDR3 loop: CASSSRDRGYGYTF. CDR3 DNA: TGTGCCAGCAGCTCAAGGGACAGGGGCTATGGCTACACCTTC.

The genes are TRBV11-3 and TRBJ2-1, with 9 bases fitting TRBD2. The CDR3 totals 15 residues. Looked up from germline, CDR1 is SGHNT and CDR2 is YENEEA. V lost 0 bases to trimming and J lost 6 bases; unmatched junction nucleotides: 3. CDR3 region: CASSLEASGINEQFF. The CDR3 DNA sequence: TGTGCCAGCAGCTTAGAGGCTAGCGGGATCAATGAGCAGTTCTTC. Together with reference TRBV11-3 and TRBJ2-1, the CDR3 gives the full variable domain: EAGVVQSPRYKIIEKKQPVAFWCNPISGHNTLYWYLQNLGQGPELLIRYENEEAVDDSQLPKDRFSAERLKGVDSTLKIQPAELGDSAVYLCASSLEASGINEQFFGPGTRLTVL.

The chain uses TRBV14 and TRBJ2-3, with a possible D match to TRBD1 (5 bases). Germline CDR1 SGHDN, CDR2 FVKESK. Trimming shortened V by 4 bases and J by 2 bases, and 7 bases separated the two germline ends. The CDR3 runs 13 residues. CDR3 region: CASSPGLTDTQYF. The CDR3 DNA reads as TGTGCCAGCAGCCCAGGGCTCACAGATACGCAGTATTTT. Combining the CDR3 with reference TRBV14 and TRBJ2-3 gives the whole variable domain EAGVTQFPSHSVIEKGQTVTLRCDPISGHDNLYWYRRVMGKEIKFLLHFVKESKQDESGMPNNRFLAERTGGTYSTLKVQPAELEDSGVYFCASSPGLTDTQYFGPGTRLTVL.

The chain recombines TRBV7-9 with TRBJ1-3, with 8 bases that match TRBD1. CDR3 length equals 15 residues. CDR1 and CDR2 (germline): SEHNR, FQNEAQ (reference sequence). V shed 5 bases, J shed 2 bases, and the junction held 5 bases outside the gene matches. The CDR3 region has the DNA TGTGCCAGCAGCCCTGGGACAGGCCCTGGAAACACCATATATTTT. Protein product: CASSPGTGPGNTIYF.